The clone carrying this T cell receptor (beta chain) counts as medium-sized. Its specificity is unknown. The entry originates in a study of spatial heterogeneity in lung cancer. The wider study: Where they were available, follow-up PBMC samples were sequenced, at a median of around 24 months after resection. Overall study findings and caveats: Among blood samples, ubiquitous expanded tumor TCRs appeared more at resection than at follow-up.

Time point here: blood at routine non-recurrence follow-up after resection. Tumor, nontumor lung or frozen PBMC supplied whole RNA, sequenced without sorting. TCRdb fed the 5' RACE reads into MiXCR, producing one record per CDR3 protein. Of 72,000 or so distinct CDR3 sequences in the sample, around 8.9% were seen once. The CDR3 totals 14 residues. CDR1 is DFQATT and CDR2 is SNEGSKA in the germline V gene (reference sequence). The ends lost 6 bases at V and 2 bases at J; junction bases unmatched: 7. The chain combines TRBV20-1 with TRBJ1-2, with 9 nucleotides matching TRBD1. The source was PBMCs, collected at follow-up. This receptor was taken from a female donor with early-stage non-small cell lung cancer. The chain's CDR3 is CSAITGTGNYGYTF. CDR3 in DNA: TGCAGTGCCATCACCGGGACAGGGAACTATGGCTACACCTTC.